The 9 T cell receptor beta chains in this list originate from one sample, sequenced in a study of CD8+CD57+ T cells in acquired aplastic anemia (dated by TCRdb to the late 2010s). The patients picked for sequencing were ones in whom flow cytometry had shown an expansion of CD8+CD57+ cells. Sequenced on an Illumina HiSeq 2000. Genomic DNA served as template for TCR beta VDJ combination and CDR3 sequence profiling. TCRdb reanalyzed the raw reads on its own, using fastp at Q25 for trimming and MiXCR for clone calling, and kept in-frame beta chains. When rows share a CDR3 protein, they turn into one entry using the most common DNA and genes. Recorded for this sample are approximately 250,000 distinct CDR3 sequences; roughly 82% of them occurred a single time. The ten largest account for around 40% of the sample. The sample consisted of sorted CD4+, CD8+, or CD8+CD57+ T cells (not recorded which) from PBMCs. The receptors stem from a human donor with aplastic anemia.

This clonotype has just a few counts. This may be a read error, as it is one base from a much larger clone. Since the CDR3 does not end with the conserved phenylalanine or tryptophan, this likely comes from a read error. V gene TRBV7-6 combines with J gene TRBJ1-3; D not resolved. The CDR3 loop spans 14 amino acids. The germline CDR1 and CDR2 sequences are SGHVS and FNYEAQ. The V and J ends lost 8 bases and 4 bases respectively, with 15 bases between them. Here the CDR3 reads CASFPLGSGNTIYL. In DNA, the CDR3 is TGTGCCAGCTTCCCCTTGGGGTCCGGAAACACCATATATCTT.

Only a few counts were recorded for this clonotype. Because the CDR3's place on the DNA is in doubt, the DNA is left out and the CDR3 is given as listed by TCRdb. This chain joins TRBV7-8 and TRBJ2-3. The germline V gene encodes CDR1 SGHVS and CDR2 FQNEAQ. The CDR3 numbers 16 amino acids, ends counted. The chain's CDR3 is CASSLDGAEQYVAQYF.

This chain uses TRBV7-2 with TRBJ2-2; D unclear. The germline gives CDR1 SGHTA, CDR2 FQGNSA. This CDR3 has 15 amino acids. The V and J ends lost 4 bases and 7 bases respectively, with 16 bases between them. CDR3 region: CASSSALENDGELFF. The CDR3 region has the DNA TGTGCCAGCAGCTCCGCTCTAGAGAACGACGGGGAGCTGTTTTTT.

The chain links TRBV7-9 to TRBJ2-1; D is perhaps TRBD2 (6 bases). The length of the CDR3 is 16 residues. Trimming removed 3 bases from V and 13 bases from J, with 25 bases in between. Germline V CDR1 and CDR2: SEHNR, FQNEAQ (reference sequence). Written as DNA, the CDR3 is TGTGCCAGCAGCTTTCAGGGAGGCCGGGATAGCGAGGATCAGTTCTTC. This sequence encodes CASSFQGGRDSEDQFF.

The rearrangement uses TRBV5-1 and TRBJ2-5, with 8 positions matching TRBD1. V lost 6 bases to trimming and J lost 4 bases; unmatched junction nucleotides: 8. Germline V lookup: CDR1 SGHRS, CDR2 YFSETQ. The CDR3 extends over 14 amino acids. The CDR3 nucleotides are TGCGCCAGCAAGGCAGGGGGCTATGTAGAGACCCAGTACTTC. As protein: CASKAGGYVETQYF.

Points on this clonotype: No conserved phenylalanine or tryptophan ends this CDR3, so it is likely a read error. The DNA is omitted, as the CDR3 cannot be located on it reliably, and the CDR3 follows TCRdb's listing. The chain combines TRBV2 with TRBJ1-5; TRBD1 is the table's D call, not checked against the DNA. Germline-derived CDR1 and CDR2 are SNHLY and FYNNEI. Ends included, the CDR3 has 15 residues. The CDR3 protein is CASGDGGTDTQHFRS.

J is TRBJ2-3 and V is TRBV7-3; TRBD2 might be the D (6 bases). CDR3 size: 13 residues. CDR1 and CDR2 from the germline V gene are SGHTA and FQGTGA. Trimming removed 8 bases at V and 14 bases at J, with 23 bases between. Here the CDR3 reads CASGFGGRAKTYF. The CDR3 DNA reads TGTGCCAGCGGGTTCGGGGGAAGAGCTAAGACGTATTTT.

The sample holds one count of this clonotype. This chain connects TRBV15 to TRBJ1-4, with no clear D. The ends were cut back, 1 base at V and 4 bases at J, with 10 bases in the middle. The length of the CDR3 is 15 residues. Per the germline V gene, CDR1 is LNHNV and CDR2 is YYDKDF (reference sequence). Here the CDR3 DNA reads TGTGCCACCAGCAGAGGGGTAGAGAGTAATGAAAAACTGTTTTTT. This translates into CATSRGVESNEKLFF.

The genes are TRBV11-1 and TRBJ2-5; D not resolved. Germline values: CDR1 SGHAT, CDR2 FQDESV (reference sequence). V was clipped by 6 bases and J by 3 bases, with 14 bases between them. This CDR3 region has 14 residues. CDR3 nucleotides: TGTGCCAGCAGACCCCGGCAGTTGGAAGAGACCCAGTACTTC. Protein sequence: CASRPRQLEETQYF.